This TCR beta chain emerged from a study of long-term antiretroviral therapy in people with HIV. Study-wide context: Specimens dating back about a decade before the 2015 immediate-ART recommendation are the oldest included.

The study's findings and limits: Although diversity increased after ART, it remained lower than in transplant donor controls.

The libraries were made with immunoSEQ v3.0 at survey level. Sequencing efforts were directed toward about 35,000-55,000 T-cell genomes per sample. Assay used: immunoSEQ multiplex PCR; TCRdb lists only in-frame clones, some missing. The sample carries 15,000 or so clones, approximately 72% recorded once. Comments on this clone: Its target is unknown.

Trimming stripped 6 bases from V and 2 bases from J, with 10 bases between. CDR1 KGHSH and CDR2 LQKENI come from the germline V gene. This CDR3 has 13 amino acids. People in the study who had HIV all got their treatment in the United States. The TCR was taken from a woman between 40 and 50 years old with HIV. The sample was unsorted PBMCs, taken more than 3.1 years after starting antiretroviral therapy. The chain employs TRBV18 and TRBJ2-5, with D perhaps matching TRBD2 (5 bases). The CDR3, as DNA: TGTGCCAGCTCGCCGGGATATCAAGAGACCCAGTACTTC. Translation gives CASSPGYQETQYF.